One and the same sample provided the 2 T cell receptor beta chains below, sequenced in a study of T cells in women clearing cervical HPV infection. TCRdb's table, derived via immunoSEQ multiplex PCR, lists solely in-frame clones and lacks some. Recorded here are 15,000 to 20,000 clones; the top ten clones represent around 14%. Sequencing was done on a sample of blood buffy coat. All receptors come from a woman aged 18 to 69 with a cervical HPV16 infection that either progressed to CIN3+ or cleared (not recorded which).

Notes on this clone: The read terminates 3 residues before the CDR3 end, so the remaining end is supplied by the germline J gene. The chain is built from TRBV2 and TRBJ1-5, with 7 bases aligning to TRBD1. The CDR3 runs to 14 residues. V lost 7 bases and J lost 5; bases outside the gene matches: 8. Germline V gene sequence: CDR1 SNHLY, CDR2 FYNNEI. Incomplete CDR3 DNA: TGTGCCAGCAACCCCGACAGGGAGGATCAGCCC. Translation gives CASNPDREDQP. The whole CDR3 region reads CASNPDREDQPQHF.

Of note for this clone: The CDR3 goes on 3 residues after the read ends, and that part is filled in from the germline J gene. The chain has TRBV5-1 and TRBJ2-7; D is perhaps TRBD2 (6 bases). V was trimmed by 0 bases and J by 4 bases, leaving 14 bases between them. Germline V gene sequence: CDR1 SGHRS, CDR2 YFSETQ. The CDR3 extends over 15 amino acids. The CDR3 reads CASSLDGRTSYEQYF. CDR3 DNA (partial): TGCGCCAGCAGCTTGGATGGGAGGACTTCATACGAG.